This TCR beta chain was retrieved from a study of T cells after yellow fever vaccination. General study points: Contamination of FACS-sorted repertoires by abundant clonotypes from the bulk population could occur. The study found a weaker secondary response that peaked faster, day 5 versus 15.

TCRdb independently ran MiXCR on the 5' RACE reads; one entry per CDR3 protein. The data show 300,000 to 400,000 distinct CDR3 sequences, roughly 8.4% seen once. V gave up 2 bases and J gave up 2 bases, with 9 bases separating them. This CDR3 region has 14 residues. Germline V gene data show CDR1 as SGHRS and CDR2 as YFSETQ. This clonotype was counted between two and nine times. Its antigen is as yet unknown. Sequencing was performed on PBMCs, taken 45 days after the first yellow fever vaccination. This clonotype was sampled from a man between 18 and 29 years old who received the YFV17D yellow fever vaccine. The rearrangement joins TRBV5-1 to TRBJ2-3; D is undetermined. In DNA, the CDR3 is TGCGCCAGCAGCTTTATGGCTATCACAGATACGCAGTATTTT. It is translated as CASSFMAITDTQYF.